The 3 T cell receptor beta chains listed next were all sequenced from one sample in a study of metastatic and nonmetastatic thyroid tumors. No treatment had been given to any patient before thyroid surgery. TCRdb recomputed clones from the PCR reads via MiXCR. The table shows some 33,000 clones, with 6% to 9.5% occurring only once. The material sequenced was blood. The receptors come from a female donor with papillary thyroid cancer or a benign thyroid nodule (not recorded which). Some clones in this sample may be carry-over from other donors' samples.

This clone appeared once. Just one base apart from a much larger clone, this may be a read error. The rearrangement uses TRBV5-4 and TRBJ1-1; the D gene is possibly TRBD1 (5 bases). The CDR3 runs to 13 residues. Germline-derived CDR1 and CDR2 are SGHNT and YYREEE (reference sequence). Trimming pared 0 bases from V and 3 bases from J, leaving 6 bases between. The CDR3 reads CASSLGGDTEAFF. The CDR3 nucleotides read TGTGCCAGCAGCTTGGGGGGGGACACTGAAGCTTTCTTT.

This clone was observed many times. The V gene is TRBV20-1, the J gene TRBJ2-1; D may be TRBD2 (7 bases). The V end lost 0 bases, the J end lost 5 bases, and 14 bases lay between the germline ends. CDR1 is DFQATT and CDR2 is SNEGSKA in the germline V gene (reference sequence). The length of the CDR3 is 15 residues. As DNA, the CDR3 is TGCAGTGCTAGAGAGGGGGCGGGGGAGAACAATGAGCAGTTCTTC. Amino acids: CSAREGAGENNEQFF.

This clone was found many times. The genes are TRBV5-6 and TRBJ2-7, with D maybe TRBD2 (6 bases). The germline V gene encodes CDR1 SGHDT and CDR2 YYEEEE. The CDR3 consists of 14 residues. V gave up 4 bases and J gave up 2 bases, with 13 bases separating them. CDR3 coding DNA: TGTGCCAGCAGCCGGAGGGACGGAGCCTACGAGCAGTACTTC. Its protein product is CASSRRDGAYEQYF.